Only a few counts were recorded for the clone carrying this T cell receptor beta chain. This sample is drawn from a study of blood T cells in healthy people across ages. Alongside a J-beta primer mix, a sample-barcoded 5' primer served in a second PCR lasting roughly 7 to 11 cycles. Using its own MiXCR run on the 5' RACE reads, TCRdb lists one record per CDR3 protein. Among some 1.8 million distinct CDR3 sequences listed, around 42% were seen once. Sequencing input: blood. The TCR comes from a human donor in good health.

CDR3 amino acids: CSVGGWGQDEQFF. CDR3 in DNA: TGCAGCGTTGGGGGTTGGGGTCAGGATGAGCAGTTCTTC. This chain links TRBV29-1 with TRBJ2-1; D uncertain. Trimming took off 4 bases at V and 8 bases at J, with 15 bases between the two ends. Germline CDR1 SQVTM, CDR2 ANQGSEA. This CDR3 contains 13 residues.